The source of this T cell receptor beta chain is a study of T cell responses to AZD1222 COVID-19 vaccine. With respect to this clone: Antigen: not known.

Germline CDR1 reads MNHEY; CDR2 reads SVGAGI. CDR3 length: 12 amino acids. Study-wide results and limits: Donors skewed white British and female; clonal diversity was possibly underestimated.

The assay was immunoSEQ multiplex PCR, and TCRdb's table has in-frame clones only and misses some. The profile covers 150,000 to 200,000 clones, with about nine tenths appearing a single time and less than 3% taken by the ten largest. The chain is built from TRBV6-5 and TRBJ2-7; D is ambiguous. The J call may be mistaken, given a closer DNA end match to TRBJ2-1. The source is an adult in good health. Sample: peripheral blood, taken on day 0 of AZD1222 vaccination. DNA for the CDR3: TGTGCCAGCAGCAACCCTTCTCGTGAGCAGTTCTTC. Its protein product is CASSNPSREQFF.